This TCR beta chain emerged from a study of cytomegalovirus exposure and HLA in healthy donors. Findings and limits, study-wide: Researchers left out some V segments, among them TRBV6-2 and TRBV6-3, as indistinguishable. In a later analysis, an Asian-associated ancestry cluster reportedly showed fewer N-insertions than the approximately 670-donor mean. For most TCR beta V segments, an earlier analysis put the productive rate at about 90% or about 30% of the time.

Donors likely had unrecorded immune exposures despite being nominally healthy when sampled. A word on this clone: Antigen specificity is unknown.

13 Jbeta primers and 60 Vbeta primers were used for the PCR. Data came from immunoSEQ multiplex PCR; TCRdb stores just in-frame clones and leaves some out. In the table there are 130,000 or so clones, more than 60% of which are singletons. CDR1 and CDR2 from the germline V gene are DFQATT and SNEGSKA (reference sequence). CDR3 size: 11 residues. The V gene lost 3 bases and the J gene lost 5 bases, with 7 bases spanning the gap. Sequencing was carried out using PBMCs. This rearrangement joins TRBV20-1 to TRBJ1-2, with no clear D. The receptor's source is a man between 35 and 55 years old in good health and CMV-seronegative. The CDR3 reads CSASMEYGYTF. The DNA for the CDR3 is TGCAGTGCTAGTATGGAGTATGGCTACACCTTC.